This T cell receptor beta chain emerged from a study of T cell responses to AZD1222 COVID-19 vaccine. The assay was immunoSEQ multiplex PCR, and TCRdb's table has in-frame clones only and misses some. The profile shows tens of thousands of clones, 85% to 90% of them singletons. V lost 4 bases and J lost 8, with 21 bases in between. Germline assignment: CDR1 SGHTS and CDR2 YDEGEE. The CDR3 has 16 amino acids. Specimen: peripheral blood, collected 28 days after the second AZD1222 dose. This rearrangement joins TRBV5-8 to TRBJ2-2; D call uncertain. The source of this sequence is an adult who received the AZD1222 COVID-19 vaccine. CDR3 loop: CASSPDSKPLGGELFF. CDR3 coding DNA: TGTGCCAGCAGCCCAGACTCAAAACCACTTGGTGGGGAGCTGTTTTTT.